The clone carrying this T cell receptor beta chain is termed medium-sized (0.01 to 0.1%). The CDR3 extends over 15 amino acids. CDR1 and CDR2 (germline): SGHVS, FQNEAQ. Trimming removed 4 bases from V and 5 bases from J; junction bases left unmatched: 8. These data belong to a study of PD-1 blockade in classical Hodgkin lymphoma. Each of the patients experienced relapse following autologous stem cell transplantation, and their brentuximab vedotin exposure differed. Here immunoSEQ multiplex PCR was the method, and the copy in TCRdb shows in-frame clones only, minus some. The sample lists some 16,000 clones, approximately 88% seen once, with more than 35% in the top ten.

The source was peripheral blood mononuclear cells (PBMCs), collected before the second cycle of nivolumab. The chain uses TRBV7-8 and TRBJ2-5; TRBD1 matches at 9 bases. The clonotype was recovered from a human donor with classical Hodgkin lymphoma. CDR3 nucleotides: TGTGCCAGCAGCTCGAAGGGACAGGGCGGCGAGACCCAGTACTTC. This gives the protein CASSSKGQGGETQYF.